Following are 32 T cell receptor beta chains from one sample sequenced in a study of cytomegalovirus exposure and HLA in healthy donors. PCR involved 60 Vbeta and 13 Jbeta primers. TCRdb's copy holds only in-frame clones and misses some; the assay was immunoSEQ multiplex PCR. Here the sample spans tens of thousands of clones, 70% to 80% being singletons. The sequencing input was PBMCs. These receptors came from a woman in her 40s in good health and CMV-seropositive.

The gene calls are TRBV4-1 and TRBJ1-2; D call uncertain. This CDR3 contains 15 residues. The germline V gene encodes CDR1 MGHRA and CDR2 YSYEKL. V lost 0 bases and J lost 2, with 10 bases in between. The CDR3 sequence: CASSQEFAQNYGYTF. The DNA of the CDR3 is TGCGCCAGCAGCCAAGAATTCGCACAAAACTATGGCTACACCTTC.

The chain joins TRBV7-9 to TRBJ1-2; tentative D call: TRBD1 (5 bases). CDR1 is SEHNR and CDR2 is FQNEAQ in the germline V gene (reference sequence). This CDR3 has 14 amino acids. Trimming took 3 bases from V and 4 from J, leaving 12 bases between them. The CDR3 loop is CASSFDSAGYGYTF. DNA for the CDR3: TGTGCCAGCAGCTTTGACAGCGCCGGCTATGGCTACACCTTC.

The chain uses TRBV5-6 and TRBJ2-7; 10 bases match TRBD2. The V gene's germline CDR1 is SGHDT and CDR2 YYEEEE. J was trimmed by 3 bases and V by 4 bases; bases with no gene match: 10. The CDR3 is 16 residues long. The chain's CDR3 is CASSQPKRGGLYEQYF. The CDR3 nucleotides read TGTGCCAGCAGCCAGCCCAAGCGGGGGGGGCTCTACGAGCAGTACTTC.

The V call is TRBV29-1, the J call TRBJ1-2, with TRBD1 matching over 7 bases. V lost 7 bases to trimming and J lost 8 bases; unmatched junction nucleotides: 7. This CDR3 has 11 amino acids. Germline lookup yields CDR1 SQVTM and CDR2 ANQGSEA. CDR3 protein: CSGTGEGGYTF. DNA of the CDR3: TGCAGCGGCACAGGGGAAGGGGGCTACACCTTC. The whole variable domain, remainder taken from reference TRBV29-1 and TRBJ1-2, is SAVISQKPSRDICQRGTSLTIQCQVDSQVTMMFWYRQQPGQSLTLIATANQGSEATYESGFVIDKFPISRPNLTFSTLTVSNMSPEDSSIYLCSGTGEGGYTFGSGTRLTVV.

The chain employs TRBV7-8 and TRBJ2-2; D gene uncertain. Germline V gives CDR1 SGHVS, CDR2 FQNEAQ. The CDR3 extends over 13 amino acids. The V end lost 5 bases, the J end lost 3 bases, and 7 bases lay between the germline ends. The CDR3 loop reads CASSLTHTGELFF. The DNA for the CDR3 is TGTGCCAGCAGCCTAACTCACACCGGGGAGCTGTTTTTT.

The V gene is TRBV27, the J gene TRBJ2-1; 11 nucleotides agree with TRBD2. The CDR3 is 15 residues long. The germline V gene has CDR1 MNHEY and CDR2 SMNVEV (reference sequence). V lost 7 bases, J lost 4 bases, and 6 bases stayed unmatched. CDR3 protein: CASTRTSGPYNEQFF. CDR3 sequence (DNA): TGTGCCAGCACACGGACTAGCGGGCCTTACAATGAGCAGTTCTTC.

This chain uses TRBV18 with TRBJ1-5; D not certain. CDR1 is KGHSH, CDR2 LQKENI, per germline. The V end was cut by 3 bases, the J end by 5 bases, with 8 bases between. The CDR3 runs to 13 residues. CDR3 coding DNA: TGTGCCAGCTCACCTACCGGGGATCAGCCCCAGCATTTT. The encoded protein is CASSPTGDQPQHF.

The CDR3 nucleotides are TGTGCCAGCAGCCCTGGGACTTTGAGCTCCTACAATGAGCAGTTCTTC. Translated: CASSPGTLSSYNEQFF. The rearrangement uses TRBV5-4 and TRBJ2-1; D is perhaps TRBD2 (6 bases). The CDR3 runs to 16 residues. Germline assignment: CDR1 SGHNT and CDR2 YYREEE (reference sequence). The V end lost 4 bases, the J end lost 0 bases, and 14 bases lay between the germline ends.

The chain couples TRBV19 to TRBJ2-5, with TRBD2 as a possible D gene (5 bases). Germline-derived CDR1 and CDR2 are LNHDA and SQIVND (reference sequence). The CDR3 runs 12 residues. V lost 5 bases, J lost 5 bases, and 9 bases lay in between. The CDR3: CASSETGETQYF. The CDR3 bases are TGTGCCAGTAGTGAAACGGGGGAGACCCAGTACTTC.

The gene calls are TRBV6-6 and TRBJ2-1; D uncertain. CDR3 length equals 13 residues. The germline gives CDR1 MNHNY, CDR2 SVGAGI (reference sequence). V lost 0 bases and J 7 bases, leaving 7 bases between the germline ends. The CDR3 loop reads CASSYSWRNEQFF. CDR3 nucleotide sequence: TGTGCCAGCAGTTACTCGTGGCGGAATGAGCAGTTCTTC.

The chain employs TRBV4-1 and TRBJ2-1; 8 bases match TRBD2. The V segment lost 4 bases and the J segment 9 bases; nucleotides outside the gene matches: 11. This CDR3 contains 15 residues. CDR1 and CDR2 (germline): MGHRA, YSYEKL. In nucleotides, the CDR3 is TGCGCCAGCAGCCCCGGGAGGGGGGGGAACATTGAGCAGTTCTTC. Translating gives CASSPGRGGNIEQFF.

The chain recombines TRBV2 with TRBJ2-1, with a weak D call TRBD2 (5 bases). The germline V gene encodes CDR1 SNHLY and CDR2 FYNNEI. The germline V and J ends were trimmed by 8 bases and 2 bases, with 19 bases remaining between them. The CDR3 is made up of 16 amino acids. The chain's CDR3 is CASVERETFTYNEQFF. DNA for the CDR3: TGTGCCAGCGTAGAGAGGGAGACTTTTACCTACAATGAGCAGTTCTTC.

About this clone itself: The same CDR3 can be traced to other DNA sequences in this sample. This chain links TRBV25-1 with TRBJ1-4, with D possibly matching TRBD1 (6 bases). This CDR3 has 14 residues. V shed 0 bases and J shed 8 bases, with 10 bases lying between them. Germline CDR1 is MGHDK and CDR2 is SYGVNS. The CDR3 spells CASSEYRGNEKLFF. CDR3 coding DNA: TGTGCCAGCAGTGAATACAGGGGCAACGAAAAACTGTTTTTT.

This clone was observed a single time. This chain connects TRBV27 to TRBJ2-7, with 7 positions matching TRBD1. V lost 5 bases and J lost 4; bases outside the gene matches: 5. This CDR3 contains 13 residues. Germline V gene lookup returns CDR1 MNHEY and CDR2 SMNVEV (reference sequence). DNA for the CDR3: TGTGCCAGCAGTCGACAGGGTAGGTACGAGCAGTACTTC. Translating it yields CASSRQGRYEQYF.

This chain links TRBV4-2 with TRBJ2-5; 8 nucleotides line up with TRBD1. The J segment lost 5 bases and the V segment lost 4 bases, leaving 6 bases of the junction unmatched. This CDR3 is built from 14 residues. Germline lookup yields CDR1 LGHNA and CDR2 YNFKEQ. Here the CDR3 reads CASSRQGKGETQYF. The CDR3 DNA reads as TGTGCCAGCAGCCGACAGGGGAAGGGTGAGACCCAGTACTTC.

This clone turned up a few times. The V call is TRBV25-1, the J call TRBJ2-7; 11 positions agree with TRBD1. This CDR3 region has 14 residues. Germline V lookup: CDR1 MGHDK, CDR2 SYGVNS. J lost 6 bases, V lost 6 bases, and 7 bases had no gene match. CDR3 bases: TGTGCCAGCAGCTCCCAGGGACAGGGGGGCGAGCAGTACTTC. Protein: CASSSQGQGGEQYF.

Only one count was recorded for this clone. The V gene is TRBV7-9, the J gene TRBJ1-1; D not resolved. Germline CDR1 is SEHNR and CDR2 is FQNEAQ (reference sequence). V was clipped by 2 bases and J by 7 bases, with 8 bases between them. The CDR3 consists of 12 residues. This chain's CDR3 is CASSLSGGEAFF. DNA of the CDR3: TGTGCCAGCAGCTTATCGGGAGGTGAAGCTTTCTTT.

The chain joins TRBV7-9 to TRBJ2-5; TRBD1 might be the D (6 bases). Per germline, CDR1 SEHNR and CDR2 FQNEAQ (reference sequence). With 5 bases removed from V and 5 bases from J, the gap between germline ends came to 6 bases. This CDR3 comprises 11 residues. The CDR3 here is CASSTGETQYF. Here the CDR3 DNA reads TGTGCCAGCAGCACAGGGGAGACCCAGTACTTC.

This clone was observed a handful of times. The germline gene is not matched at one end of the junction; a read error may be the cause. V gene TRBV7-9 combines with J gene TRBJ2-7, with a tentative D call TRBD2 (5 bases). The CDR3 spans 12 residues. CDR1 and CDR2 (germline): SEHNR, FQNEAQ (reference sequence). CDR3 protein: CSSSSSTYEQYF. The CDR3 nucleotides are TGTTCCAGCAGTTCTAGCACCTACGAGCAGTACTTC.

The CDR3 is CSVETSGRAHEQFF. The CDR3 nucleotides read TGCAGCGTTGAAACTAGCGGGAGGGCCCATGAGCAGTTCTTC. The chain carries TRBV29-1 and TRBJ2-1; 13 nucleotides match TRBD2. The CDR3 covers 14 residues. In germline, CDR1 is SQVTM, CDR2 ANQGSEA. J was trimmed by 8 bases and V by 2 bases; bases with no gene match: 3.

The chain has TRBV20-1 and TRBJ2-7; D perhaps matches TRBD2 (5 bases). V lost 3 bases and J lost 2, with 5 bases in between. Germline values: CDR1 DFQATT, CDR2 SNEGSKA (reference sequence). The CDR3 is 11 residues long. In nucleotides, the CDR3 is TGCAGTGCTAGGACTACCTACGAGCAGTACTTC. It specifies CSARTTYEQYF.

J is TRBJ2-5 and V is TRBV15, with D unclear. V lost 4 bases and J 5 bases, leaving 11 bases between the germline ends. This CDR3 region has 13 residues. The germline V gene encodes CDR1 LNHNV and CDR2 YYDKDF (reference sequence). In DNA, the CDR3 is TGTGCCACCAGCATGGGCCTTTTGGAGACCCAGTACTTC. Its translation is CATSMGLLETQYF.

The chain couples TRBV9 to TRBJ1-1; 7 nucleotides match TRBD1. CDR1 is SGDLS, CDR2 YYNGEE, per germline. CDR3 size: 15 residues. V lost 3 bases and J lost 5; bases outside the gene matches: 10. The CDR3 DNA follows: TGTGCCAGCAGCGCTTCGACAGGGCTGGGGACTGAAGCTTTCTTT. This translates into CASSASTGLGTEAFF.

V and J are TRBV29-1 and TRBJ2-3; D is ambiguous. Germline V gene lookup returns CDR1 SQVTM and CDR2 ANQGSEA. V shed 4 bases and J shed 0 bases, with 14 bases lying between them. The CDR3 is 15 residues long. In nucleotides, the CDR3 is TGCAGCGTTGGAGGTGGCCGGTCGAGCACAGATACGCAGTATTTT. Translating it yields CSVGGGRSSTDTQYF.

This clone has more than one count but fewer than ten. The chain is built from TRBV7-9 and TRBJ2-3; D is possibly TRBD2 (6 bases). This CDR3 is built from 15 residues. The germline CDR1 and CDR2 sequences are SEHNR and FQNEAQ (reference sequence). Trimming took 3 bases from V and 2 from J, leaving 12 bases between them. CDR3: CASSFPGGATDTQYF. CDR3 DNA: TGTGCCAGCAGCTTTCCCGGGGGAGCCACAGATACGCAGTATTTT.

J is TRBJ2-5 and V is TRBV9, with a possible D match to TRBD2 (7 bases). Trimming cost V 8 bases and J 4 bases, with 18 bases left between them. The CDR3 loop spans 14 amino acids. CDR1 is SGDLS, CDR2 YYNGEE, per germline. CDR3 sequence (DNA): TGTGCCAGTACATCAGGCGGGGGCGGAGAGACCCAGTACTTC. The encoded protein is CASTSGGGGETQYF.

The V and J genes are TRBV6-1 and TRBJ2-7, with TRBD2 matching over 8 bases. The V gene's germline CDR1 is MNHNS and CDR2 SASEGT. The V gene end was trimmed by 4 bases and the J gene end by 3 bases; junction bases not matched to a gene: 11. The CDR3 spans 16 residues. In DNA, the CDR3 is TGTGCCAGCAGTGGAGTGGGGGGCGGGGGGAGCTACGAGCAGTACTTC. Its translation is CASSGVGGGGSYEQYF.

This chain joins TRBV19 and TRBJ1-1; a possible D gene is TRBD1 (5 bases). CDR3 length: 10 residues. Germline CDR1 reads LNHDA; CDR2 reads SQIVND (reference sequence). The CDR3 nucleotides are TGTAGTTCGGGGGGAACTGAAGCTTTCTTT. It encodes CSSGGTEAFF.

The chain employs TRBV5-1 and TRBJ1-1, with TRBD1 identical over 9 bases. The trim removed 4 bases at V and 2 bases at J, leaving 18 bases unmatched. The germline V gene encodes CDR1 SGHRS and CDR2 YFSETQ. This CDR3 has 19 residues. The CDR3 loop reads CASSPGQGRLYLNNTEAFF. In nucleotides, the CDR3 is TGCGCCAGCAGCCCCGGACAGGGGCGACTCTACTTAAATAACACTGAAGCTTTCTTT.

Written as DNA, the CDR3 is TGCGCCAGCAGCTTGGACCAGGGTTCAGGGCGCGAGCAGTACTTC. Residues: CASSLDQGSGREQYF. This rearrangement joins TRBV5-1 to TRBJ2-7; D is possibly TRBD1 (5 bases). Looked up from germline, CDR1 is SGHRS and CDR2 is YFSETQ. V lost 0 bases to trimming and J lost 6 bases, with 16 bases between them. The CDR3 is made up of 15 amino acids.

V is TRBV6-5 and J is TRBJ2-7; possibly TRBD2 for D (5 bases). Trimming pared 2 bases from V and 3 bases from J, leaving 11 bases between. This CDR3 region has 14 residues. In germline, CDR1 is MNHEY, CDR2 SVGAGI. The DNA of the CDR3 is TGTGCCAGCAGTTACCGGGAAGTAGGCTACGAGCAGTACTTC. This codes for CASSYREVGYEQYF.

V and J are TRBV5-1 and TRBJ2-5; D is ambiguous. Germline-derived CDR1 and CDR2 are SGHRS and YFSETQ. Deletions cut 2 bases from V and 2 bases from J, with 10 bases between. The CDR3 length is 14 residues. CDR3 loop: CASSLESRQETQYF. As DNA, the CDR3 is TGCGCCAGCAGCTTAGAAAGTAGACAAGAGACCCAGTACTTC.